This T cell receptor (beta chain) derives from a study of T cells in women clearing cervical HPV infection. Study at large: Case blood was drawn a median roughly 150 days after lesion detection.

All donors had a single incident cervical HPV16 infection, not prevalent. For this clone: The observed sequence ends 3 residues before the CDR3 terminus, with the missing tail filled in from the germline J gene.

From germline, CDR1 is SGHAT and CDR2 FQNNGV. V shed 3 bases and J shed 7 bases, with 12 bases lying between them. The CDR3 spans 13 residues. TCRdb's copy holds only in-frame clones and misses some; the assay was immunoSEQ multiplex PCR. Recorded for this sample: tens of thousands of clones. The TCR sequence derives from a woman aged 18 to 69 with a cervical HPV16 infection that either progressed to CIN3+ or cleared (not recorded which). V usage is TRBV11-2 and J usage is TRBJ1-2; D may be TRBD1 (6 bases). The sample comprised blood buffy coat. The CDR3 sequence: CASSFGTLSGYTF. The CDR3 DNA, read in part, is TGTGCCAGCAGCTTCGGGACACTAAGTGGC. The entire variable domain, with the rest obtained from reference TRBV11-2 and TRBJ1-2, is as follows: EAGVAQSPRYKIIEKRQSVAFWCNPISGHATLYWYQQILGQGPKLLIQFQNNGVVDDSQLPKDRFSAERLKGVDSTLKIQPAKLEDSAVYLCASSFGTLSGYTFGSGTRLTVV.